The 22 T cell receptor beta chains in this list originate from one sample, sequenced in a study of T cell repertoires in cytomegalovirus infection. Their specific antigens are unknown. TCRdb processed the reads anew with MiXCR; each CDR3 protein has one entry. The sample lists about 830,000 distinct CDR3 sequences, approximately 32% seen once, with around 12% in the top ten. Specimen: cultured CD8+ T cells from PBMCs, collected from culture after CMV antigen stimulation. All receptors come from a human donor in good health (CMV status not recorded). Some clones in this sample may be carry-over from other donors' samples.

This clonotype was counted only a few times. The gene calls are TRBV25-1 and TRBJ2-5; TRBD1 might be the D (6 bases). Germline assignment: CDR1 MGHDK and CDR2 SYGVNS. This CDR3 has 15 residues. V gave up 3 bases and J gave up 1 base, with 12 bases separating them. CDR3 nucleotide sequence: TGTGCCAGCAGTGACTTTCGACAGGTCCAAGAGACCCAGTACTTC. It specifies CASSDFRQVQETQYF.

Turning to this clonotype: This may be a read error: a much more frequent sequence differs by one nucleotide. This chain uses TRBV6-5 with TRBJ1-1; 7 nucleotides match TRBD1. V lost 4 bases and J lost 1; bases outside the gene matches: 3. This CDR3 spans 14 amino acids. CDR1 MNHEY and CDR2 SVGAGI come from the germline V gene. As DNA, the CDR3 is TGTGCCAGCAGTTCCGGGACAGAGAACACTGAAGCTTTCTTT. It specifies CASSSGTENTEAFF.

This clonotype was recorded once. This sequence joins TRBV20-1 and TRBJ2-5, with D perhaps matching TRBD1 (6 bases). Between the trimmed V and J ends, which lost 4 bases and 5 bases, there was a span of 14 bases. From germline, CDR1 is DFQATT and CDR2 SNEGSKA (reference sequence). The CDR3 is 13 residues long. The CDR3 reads CSATNRVLETQYF. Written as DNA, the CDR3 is TGCAGTGCTACAAACAGGGTCTTGGAGACCCAGTACTTC.

The CDR3 sequence is CASSPGRGGDTEAFF. The DNA for the CDR3 is TGTGCCAGTAGCCCAGGCAGGGGGGGGGACACTGAAGCTTTCTTT. This chain links TRBV19 with TRBJ1-1; TRBD1 matches 7 bases. Germline trimming cut 6 bases from V and 3 bases from J; bases unmatched to any gene: 10. The length of the CDR3 is 15 residues. Germline V gives CDR1 LNHDA, CDR2 SQIVND (reference sequence).

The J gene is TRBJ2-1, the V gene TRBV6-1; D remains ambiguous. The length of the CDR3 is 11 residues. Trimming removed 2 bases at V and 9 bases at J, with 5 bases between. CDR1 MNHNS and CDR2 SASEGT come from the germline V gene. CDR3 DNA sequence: TGTGCCAGCAGTGAATATGGTGAGCAGTTCTTC. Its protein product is CASSEYGEQFF.

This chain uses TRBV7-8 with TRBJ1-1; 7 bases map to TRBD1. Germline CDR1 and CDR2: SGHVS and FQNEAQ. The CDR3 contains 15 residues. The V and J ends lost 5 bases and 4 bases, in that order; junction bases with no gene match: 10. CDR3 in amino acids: CASSPTGAGVTEAFF. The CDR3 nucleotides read TGTGCCAGCAGCCCTACAGGGGCTGGGGTCACTGAAGCTTTCTTT.

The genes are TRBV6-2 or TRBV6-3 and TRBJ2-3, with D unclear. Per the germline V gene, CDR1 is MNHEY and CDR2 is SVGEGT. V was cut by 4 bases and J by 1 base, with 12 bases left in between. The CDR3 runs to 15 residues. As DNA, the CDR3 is TGTGCCAGCAGTTCCCGACCCCCTGGCACAGATACGCAGTATTTT. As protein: CASSSRPPGTDTQYF.

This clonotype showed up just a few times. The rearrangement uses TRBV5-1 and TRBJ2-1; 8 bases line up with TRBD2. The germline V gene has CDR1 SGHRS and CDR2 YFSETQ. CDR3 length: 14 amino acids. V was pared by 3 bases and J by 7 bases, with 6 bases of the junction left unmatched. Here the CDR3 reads CASSWYAGGNEQFF. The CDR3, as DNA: TGCGCCAGCAGCTGGTATGCGGGAGGAAATGAGCAGTTCTTC. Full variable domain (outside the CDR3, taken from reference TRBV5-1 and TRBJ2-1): KAGVTQTPRYLIKTRGQQVTLSCSPISGHRSVSWYQQTPGQGLQFLFEYFSETQRNKGNFPGRFSGRQFSNSRSEMNVSTLELGDSALYLCASSWYAGGNEQFFGPGTRLTVL.

The CDR3 is CASSPRPYDSNQPQHF. The CDR3, as DNA: TGTGCCAGCAGTCCAAGACCATACGATAGCAATCAGCCCCAGCATTTT. The genes are TRBV27 and TRBJ1-5; D is undetermined. This CDR3 comprises 16 residues. Germline V gene sequence: CDR1 MNHEY, CDR2 SMNVEV (reference sequence). Trimming cost V 5 bases and J 0 bases, with 14 bases left between them.

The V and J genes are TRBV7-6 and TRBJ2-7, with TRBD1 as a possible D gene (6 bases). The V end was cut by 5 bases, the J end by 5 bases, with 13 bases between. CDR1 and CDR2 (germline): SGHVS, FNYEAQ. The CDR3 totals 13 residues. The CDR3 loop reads CASSKGVGNEQYF. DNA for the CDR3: TGTGCCAGCAGCAAGGGGGTAGGGAACGAGCAGTACTTC. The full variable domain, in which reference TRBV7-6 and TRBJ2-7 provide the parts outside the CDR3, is GAGVSQSPRYKVTKRGQDVALRCDPISGHVSLYWYRQALGQGPEFLTYFNYEAQQDKSGLPNDRFSAERPEGSISTLTIQRTEQRDSAMYRCASSKGVGNEQYFGPGTRLTVT.

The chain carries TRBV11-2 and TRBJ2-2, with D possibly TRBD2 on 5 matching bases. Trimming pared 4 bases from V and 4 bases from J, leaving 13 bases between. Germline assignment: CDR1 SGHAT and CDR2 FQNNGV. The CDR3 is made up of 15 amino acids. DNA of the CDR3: TGTGCCAGCAGCTCCCTTAGCAGCGGCACCGGGGAGCTGTTTTTT. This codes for CASSSLSSGTGELFF.

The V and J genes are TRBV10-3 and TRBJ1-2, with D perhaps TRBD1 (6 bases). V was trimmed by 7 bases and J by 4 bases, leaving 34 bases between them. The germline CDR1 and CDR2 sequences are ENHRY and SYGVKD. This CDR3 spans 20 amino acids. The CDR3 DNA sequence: TGTGCCATCAATACTTTTTTCCCAACCTACGCCGAACAGGGAGGCTATGGCTACACCTTC. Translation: CAINTFFPTYAEQGGYGYTF.

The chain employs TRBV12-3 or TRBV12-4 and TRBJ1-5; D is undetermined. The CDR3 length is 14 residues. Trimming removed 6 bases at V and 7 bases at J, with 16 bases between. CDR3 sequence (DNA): TGTGCCAGCAGCTTTTGGGAGGACGGGCAGCCCCAGCATTTT. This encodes CASSFWEDGQPQHF.

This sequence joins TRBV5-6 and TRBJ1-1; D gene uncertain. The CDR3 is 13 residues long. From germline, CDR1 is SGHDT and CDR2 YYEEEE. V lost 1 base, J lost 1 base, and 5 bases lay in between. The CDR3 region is CASSLFWNTEAFF. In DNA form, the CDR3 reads TGTGCCAGCAGCTTGTTTTGGAACACTGAAGCTTTCTTT.

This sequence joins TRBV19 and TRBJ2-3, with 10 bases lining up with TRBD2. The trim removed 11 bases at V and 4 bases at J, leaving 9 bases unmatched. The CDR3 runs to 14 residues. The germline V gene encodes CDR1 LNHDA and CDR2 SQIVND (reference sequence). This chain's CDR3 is CASNQRGGSDTQYF. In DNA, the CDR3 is TGTGCCTCCAATCAGCGGGGGGGGTCAGATACGCAGTATTTT.

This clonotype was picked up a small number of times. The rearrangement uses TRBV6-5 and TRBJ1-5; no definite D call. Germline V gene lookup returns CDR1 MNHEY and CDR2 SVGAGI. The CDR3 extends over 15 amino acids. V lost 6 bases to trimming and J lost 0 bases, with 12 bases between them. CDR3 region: CASRVEGGSNQPQHF. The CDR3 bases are TGTGCCAGCAGAGTCGAAGGAGGTAGCAATCAGCCCCAGCATTTT.

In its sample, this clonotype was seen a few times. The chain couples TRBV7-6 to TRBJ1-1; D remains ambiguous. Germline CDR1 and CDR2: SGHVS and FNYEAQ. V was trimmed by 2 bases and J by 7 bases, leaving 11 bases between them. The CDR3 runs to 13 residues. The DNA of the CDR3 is TGTGCCAGCAGCTTATTGGGGTCAGTTGAAGCTTTCTTT. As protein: CASSLLGSVEAFF.

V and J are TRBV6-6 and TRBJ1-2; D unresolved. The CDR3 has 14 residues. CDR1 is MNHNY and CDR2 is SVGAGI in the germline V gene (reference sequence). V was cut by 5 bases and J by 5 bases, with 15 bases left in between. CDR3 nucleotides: TGTGCCAGCAGTCTAGACTGGCTGGAATATGGCTACACCTTC. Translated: CASSLDWLEYGYTF.

The CDR3 sequence is CASRGSSGASYEQYF. CDR3 in DNA: TGTGCCAGCAGAGGTTCTAGCGGTGCCTCCTACGAGCAGTACTTC. This chain uses TRBV2 with TRBJ2-7; 7 bases fit TRBD2. Trimming took 6 bases from V and 0 from J; bases not matched to a gene: 8. The CDR3 contains 15 residues. Germline loops: CDR1 SNHLY, CDR2 FYNNEI.

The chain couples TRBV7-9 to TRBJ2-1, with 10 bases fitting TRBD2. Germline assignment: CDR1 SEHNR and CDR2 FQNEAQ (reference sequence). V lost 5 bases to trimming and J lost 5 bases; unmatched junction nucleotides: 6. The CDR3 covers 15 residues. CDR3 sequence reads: CASSPSTSGNNEQFF. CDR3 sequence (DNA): TGTGCCAGCAGCCCATCTACTAGCGGGAACAATGAGCAGTTCTTC.

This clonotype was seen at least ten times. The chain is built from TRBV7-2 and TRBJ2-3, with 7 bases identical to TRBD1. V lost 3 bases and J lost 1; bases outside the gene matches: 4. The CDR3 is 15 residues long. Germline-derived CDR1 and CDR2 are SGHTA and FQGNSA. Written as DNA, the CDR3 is TGTGCCAGCAGCTTTGGACAGGTTGGCACAGATACGCAGTATTTT. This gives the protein CASSFGQVGTDTQYF. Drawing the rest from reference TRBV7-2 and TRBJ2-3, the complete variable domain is GAGVSQSPSNKVTEKGKDVELRCDPISGHTALYWYRQSLGQGLEFLIYFQGNSAPDKSGLPSDRFSAERTGGSVSTLTIQRTQQEDSAVYLCASSFGQVGTDTQYFGPGTRLTVL.

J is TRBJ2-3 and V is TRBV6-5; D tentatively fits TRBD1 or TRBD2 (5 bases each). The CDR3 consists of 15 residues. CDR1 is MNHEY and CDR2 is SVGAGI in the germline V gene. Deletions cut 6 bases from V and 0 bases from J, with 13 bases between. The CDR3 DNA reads TGTGCCAGCAGGACTGGGGGTTCTAGCACAGATACGCAGTATTTT. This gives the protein CASRTGGSSTDTQYF.